A selection of T cell receptor beta chains follows, all from one sample in a study of response to subunit inactivated influenza vaccine. TCRdb independently ran MiXCR on the RT-PCR reads; one entry per CDR3 protein. The data contain about 700,000 distinct CDR3 sequences, approximately 15% of them seen just once; the ten biggest clones take up less than 7%. Sequenced material: PBMCs from blood, taken 14 to 15 days before vaccination. The receptors derive from a man aged 50 to 60 who received an inactivated influenza vaccine. The CDR3 runs from the conserved cysteine through the conserved F or W. The order of the fields is CDR3 DNA, CDR3 protein, D gene, V gene, clone size, J gene. The D gene is left open where the match is weak. Some rows mark clone size as missing; the rest say once, few, many or name a class of expanded clone.

CDR3 DNA: TGTGCCACCAGCAAACCGGGACTAGCGGGAGGAAATGAGCAGTTCTTC
CDR3 protein: CATSKPGLAGGNEQFF
D gene: TRBD2
V gene: TRBV15
clone size: many
J gene: TRBJ2-1

CDR3 DNA: TGTGCCAGCAGCAGGGACAGAAAAGAGACCCAGTACTTC
CDR3 protein: CASSRDRKETQYF
D gene: TRBD1
V gene: TRBV7-2
clone size: many
J gene: TRBJ2-5

CDR3 DNA: TGCAGTGCTAGGAGGGGACTAGCGGGAGGGTTCGAGACCCAGTACTTC
CDR3 protein: CSARRGLAGGFETQYF
D gene: TRBD2
V gene: TRBV20-1
clone size: few
J gene: TRBJ2-5

CDR3 DNA: TGTGCCAGCAGTCAAGGACGTCTCTCTCCCCTCCACTTT
CDR3 protein: CASSQGRLSPLHF
D gene: -
V gene: TRBV28
clone size: -
J gene: TRBJ1-6

CDR3 DNA: TGTGCCAGCAGCTTGGCGAGGTACAACGAGCAGTACTTC
CDR3 protein: CASSLARYNEQYF
D gene: -
V gene: TRBV5-5
clone size: -
J gene: TRBJ2-7

CDR3 DNA: TGTGCCAGCAGCGTAGCTACGGGGACAGGTCAACAAGAGACCCAGTACTTC
CDR3 protein: CASSVATGTGQQETQYF
D gene: TRBD1
V gene: TRBV9
clone size: -
J gene: TRBJ2-5

CDR3 DNA: TGTGCCAGCAGTGACTGGGACGGTTTCTACGAGCAGTACTTC
CDR3 protein: CASSDWDGFYEQYF
D gene: -
V gene: TRBV25-1
clone size: -
J gene: TRBJ2-7

CDR3 DNA: TGTGCCTGGAGTGCGGGCATTTTGAATGAGCAGTTCTTC
CDR3 protein: CAWSAGILNEQFF
D gene: -
V gene: TRBV30
clone size: -
J gene: TRBJ2-1

CDR3 DNA: TGCAGCGTTGACTCCTTGAGCTACAATGAGCAGTTCTTC
CDR3 protein: CSVDSLSYNEQFF
D gene: -
V gene: TRBV29-1
clone size: few
J gene: TRBJ2-1

CDR3 DNA: TGTGCCAGCAGCGTGGGGGGCCCGGGCTATGGCTACACCTTC
CDR3 protein: CASSVGGPGYGYTF
D gene: -
V gene: TRBV9
clone size: -
J gene: TRBJ1-2

CDR3 DNA: TGTCCCAGCAGCCCAACTAGCGGGGGCACAGATACGCAGTATTTT
CDR3 protein: CPSSPTSGGTDTQYF
D gene: TRBD2
V gene: TRBV7-9
clone size: once
J gene: TRBJ2-3

CDR3 DNA: TGTGCCAGCAGCCAAATGACACCTCTTAACACTGAAGCTTTCTTT
CDR3 protein: CASSQMTPLNTEAFF
D gene: -
V gene: TRBV3-1
clone size: -
J gene: TRBJ1-1

CDR3 DNA: TGTGCCAGCAGTTACTCAGGGTATTCTAATGAAAAACTGTTTTTT
CDR3 protein: CASSYSGYSNEKLFF
D gene: -
V gene: TRBV6-5
clone size: few
J gene: TRBJ1-4

CDR3 DNA: TGTGCCAGCAGCTTAGCCGTGGGATGGGCCTACGAGCAGTACTTC
CDR3 protein: CASSLAVGWAYEQYF
D gene: -
V gene: TRBV11-2
clone size: few
J gene: TRBJ2-7

CDR3 DNA: TGTGCCAGCAGCTTACAGCGGGGGGGCACCGGGGAGCTGTTTTTT
CDR3 protein: CASSLQRGGTGELFF
D gene: TRBD2
V gene: TRBV7-2
clone size: many
J gene: TRBJ2-2

CDR3 DNA: TGTGCCAGCAGCTTGTCTCTTATTAACTATGGCTACACCTTC
CDR3 protein: CASSLSLINYGYTF
D gene: -
V gene: TRBV5-5
clone size: -
J gene: TRBJ1-2

CDR3 DNA: TGTGCCAGCAGCGCACAGGGTCGGACAGATACGCAGTATTTT
CDR3 protein: CASSAQGRTDTQYF
D gene: -
V gene: TRBV7-2
clone size: few
J gene: TRBJ2-3

CDR3 DNA: TGTGCCAGCAGTTTACAGAGCCGCTACAATGAGCAGTTCTTC
CDR3 protein: CASSLQSRYNEQFF
D gene: -
V gene: TRBV27
clone size: -
J gene: TRBJ2-1

CDR3 DNA: TGTGCCAGCAGCTCCCGGTCCCGAGCCTACGAGCAGTACTTC
CDR3 protein: CASSSRSRAYEQYF
D gene: -
V gene: TRBV7-6
clone size: -
J gene: TRBJ2-7

CDR3 DNA: TGTGCCAGCAGTCCTCACAGGGTACAAGAGACCCAGTACTTC
CDR3 protein: CASSPHRVQETQYF
D gene: -
V gene: TRBV11-1
clone size: -
J gene: TRBJ2-5

CDR3 DNA: TGTGCCACCAGCAGGCGGGGACTAGCCAAAAACATTCAGTACTTC
CDR3 protein: CATSRRGLAKNIQYF
D gene: -
V gene: TRBV15
clone size: -
J gene: TRBJ2-4

CDR3 DNA: TGTGCCAGCAGCAAGGGGGCGGTCGGTGGCACCGGGGAGCTGTTTTTT
CDR3 protein: CASSKGAVGGTGELFF
D gene: TRBD1
V gene: TRBV11-3
clone size: -
J gene: TRBJ2-2

CDR3 DNA: TGTGCCAGCAGCGCCTTTTGGACCAGGGGGTCCTACAATGAGCAGTTCTTC
CDR3 protein: CASSAFWTRGSYNEQFF
D gene: TRBD1
V gene: TRBV5-5
clone size: -
J gene: TRBJ2-1

CDR3 DNA: TGTGCCAGCAGCTTAGCAGGGAACATTCAAGAGACCCAGTACTTC
CDR3 protein: CASSLAGNIQETQYF
D gene: -
V gene: TRBV11-2
clone size: -
J gene: TRBJ2-5

CDR3 DNA: TGTGCCAGCAACTCCGGGAGCGATAATTCACCCCTCCACTTT
CDR3 protein: CASNSGSDNSPLHF
D gene: -
V gene: TRBV27
clone size: -
J gene: TRBJ1-6

CDR3 DNA: TGTGCCAGCAGTGAAAGTGCTGGGTTAGCCAAAAACATTCAGTACTTC
CDR3 protein: CASSESAGLAKNIQYF
D gene: -
V gene: TRBV2
clone size: once
J gene: TRBJ2-4

CDR3 DNA: TGCGCCAGCAGTTTAACTTTCGGACAGGGGCGCAATCAGCCCCAGCATTTT
CDR3 protein: CASSLTFGQGRNQPQHF
D gene: TRBD1
V gene: TRBV4-1
clone size: many
J gene: TRBJ1-5

CDR3 DNA: TGTGCCAGCAGCCAAGGACAGGGGGGTTGGGCTTTCTTT
CDR3 protein: CASSQGQGGWAFF
D gene: TRBD1
V gene: TRBV3-1
clone size: -
J gene: TRBJ1-1

CDR3 DNA: TGTGCCAGCAGCCGCCCGGGATCATTGGGAAATGAGCAGTTCTTC
CDR3 protein: CASSRPGSLGNEQFF
D gene: -
V gene: TRBV28
clone size: -
J gene: TRBJ2-1

CDR3 DNA: TGTGCCAGCAGTTACGGTGGCAGGGGGTACGAGCAGTACTTC
CDR3 protein: CASSYGGRGYEQYF
D gene: TRBD1
V gene: TRBV6-5
clone size: -
J gene: TRBJ2-7

CDR3 DNA: TGTGCCAGCAGTTTTGACAGCCTAAGGGACGAGCAGTACTTC
CDR3 protein: CASSFDSLRDEQYF
D gene: -
V gene: TRBV12-3/TRBV12-4
clone size: many
J gene: TRBJ2-7

CDR3 DNA: TGTGCCAGCAGCTTACGCGGGAACCCAGGGGGTGAGCAGTACTTC
CDR3 protein: CASSLRGNPGGEQYF
D gene: -
V gene: TRBV7-3
clone size: -
J gene: TRBJ2-7

CDR3 DNA: TGCGCCAGCAGCCTGGGAGCGGGAGCTTTTAACAATGAGCAGTTCTTC
CDR3 protein: CASSLGAGAFNNEQFF
D gene: TRBD2
V gene: TRBV5-1
clone size: -
J gene: TRBJ2-1

CDR3 DNA: TGTGCCAGCAGCCAAAATAGCGGGGGAGAGACCCAGTACTTC
CDR3 protein: CASSQNSGGETQYF
D gene: TRBD2
V gene: TRBV7-2
clone size: many
J gene: TRBJ2-5

CDR3 DNA: TGTGCCAGCAGCCAGGTGGTTTCTCGGGAGCAGTACTTC
CDR3 protein: CASSQVVSREQYF
D gene: -
V gene: TRBV3-1
clone size: -
J gene: TRBJ2-7

CDR3 DNA: TGCGCCAGCAGCCAGCGCCTAGAACCAAGGAATGAGCAGTTCTTC
CDR3 protein: CASSQRLEPRNEQFF
D gene: -
V gene: TRBV4-3
clone size: many
J gene: TRBJ2-1

CDR3 DNA: TGTGCCAGCAGCTTATACAGCGGGAGGTCCAATGAGCAGTTCTTC
CDR3 protein: CASSLYSGRSNEQFF
D gene: TRBD2
V gene: TRBV7-9
clone size: -
J gene: TRBJ2-1

CDR3 DNA: TGCGCCAGCAGCGCGGACAGGGCTGGGGCCAACGTCCTGACTTTC
CDR3 protein: CASSADRAGANVLTF
D gene: TRBD1
V gene: TRBV5-1
clone size: few
J gene: TRBJ2-6

CDR3 DNA: TGTGCCACCAGCAGACGTCGGGCTAACACCGGGGAGCTGTTTTTT
CDR3 protein: CATSRRRANTGELFF
D gene: -
V gene: TRBV15
clone size: -
J gene: TRBJ2-2

CDR3 DNA: TGCAGTGCTAGAAAAGGACTAGTGAGCTACAATGAGCAGTTCTTC
CDR3 protein: CSARKGLVSYNEQFF
D gene: TRBD2
V gene: TRBV20-1
clone size: -
J gene: TRBJ2-1

CDR3 DNA: TGTGCCTGGAGTGTCGGGGGAGTCACCTACGAGCAGTACTTC
CDR3 protein: CAWSVGGVTYEQYF
D gene: -
V gene: TRBV30
clone size: few
J gene: TRBJ2-7

CDR3 DNA: TGTGCCAGCAGCTTAGAGTCCTTCGGTCAGCCCCAGCATTTT
CDR3 protein: CASSLESFGQPQHF
D gene: -
V gene: TRBV7-6
clone size: few
J gene: TRBJ1-5

CDR3 DNA: TGTGCCAGCAGCTTAGAAGGCCCGCCAACGCAGTATTTT
CDR3 protein: CASSLEGPPTQYF
D gene: -
V gene: TRBV7-9
clone size: -
J gene: TRBJ2-3

CDR3 DNA: TGTGCCAGCAGTTCCCCGGGACTAAGAACATTCACAGATACGCAGTATTTT
CDR3 protein: CASSSPGLRTFTDTQYF
D gene: TRBD2
V gene: TRBV12-3/TRBV12-4
clone size: -
J gene: TRBJ2-3

CDR3 DNA: TGTGCCACCAGCAGAGATCTGGGGACGCTTTACAATGAGCAGTTCTTC
CDR3 protein: CATSRDLGTLYNEQFF
D gene: -
V gene: TRBV15
clone size: -
J gene: TRBJ2-1

CDR3 DNA: TGTGCCAGCAGCCGGGGACTGCGCCCTGAAGCTTTCTTT
CDR3 protein: CASSRGLRPEAFF
D gene: -
V gene: TRBV7-2
clone size: -
J gene: TRBJ1-1

CDR3 DNA: TGTGCCAGCAACGGTGGAGACAGAGACCCGCTAGCGGGAGGGCCTACCAAGAACGAGCAGTACTTC
CDR3 protein: CASNGGDRDPLAGGPTKNEQYF
D gene: TRBD2
V gene: TRBV6-2/TRBV6-3
clone size: few
J gene: TRBJ2-7

CDR3 DNA: TGCAGTGCTAGAGATTTCAGGCAGGGGGTAACCTACGAGCAGTACTTC
CDR3 protein: CSARDFRQGVTYEQYF
D gene: TRBD1
V gene: TRBV20-1
clone size: few
J gene: TRBJ2-7

CDR3 DNA: TGCGCCAGCAGCCAAGATGTTATTGGACAGGGGACCAACACCGGGGAGCTGTTTTTT
CDR3 protein: CASSQDVIGQGTNTGELFF
D gene: TRBD1
V gene: TRBV4-3
clone size: few
J gene: TRBJ2-2

CDR3 DNA: TGTGCCACCGGAGGTTCTCGAGAGACCCAGTACTTC
CDR3 protein: CATGGSRETQYF
D gene: -
V gene: TRBV10-3
clone size: few
J gene: TRBJ2-5

CDR3 DNA: TGTGCCAGCAGTACCGACAGGGGTGGGTTCTTC
CDR3 protein: CASSTDRGGFF
D gene: TRBD1
V gene: TRBV28
clone size: -
J gene: TRBJ2-1

CDR3 DNA: TGCGCCAGCAGTGACCCCCGAAGAGCATACGAGCAGTACTTC
CDR3 protein: CASSDPRRAYEQYF
D gene: -
V gene: TRBV10-2
clone size: few
J gene: TRBJ2-7